This TCR beta chain originates from a study of blood T cell repertoires in COVID-19. Study in general: The United States, Italy and Spain provided the acute and convalescent COVID-19 samples. Sample material is recorded as cDNA or gDNA derived from T cells, B-cell-depleted T cells, or PBMCs.

Authors' data handling: Reference gene primer amplification yielded estimated nucleated cell counts. Here immunoSEQ multiplex PCR was the method, and the copy in TCRdb shows in-frame clones only, minus some. For V, J and clone size, that table is used; D and trimming come from the DNA. This table holds about 240,000 clones, about 85% found once. Seattle cases were enrolled at active infection and followed longitudinally. The sequenced sample consisted of peripheral blood. The TCR originated in a woman in her forties or fifties with COVID-19, enrolled during active disease.

The CDR3 protein is CASSLLTGGMAFF. For the CDR3, the DNA is TGTGCCAGCAGCCTCCTGACAGGGGGGATGGCTTTCTTT. The rearrangement links TRBV11-3 to TRBJ1-1; 9 bases fit TRBD1. Germline V gene lookup returns CDR1 SGHNT and CDR2 YENEEA. The V segment lost 5 bases and the J segment 11 bases; nucleotides outside the gene matches: 9. CDR3 length: 13 amino acids. Variable domain in full (rest from reference TRBV11-3 and TRBJ1-1): EAGVVQSPRYKIIEKKQPVAFWCNPISGHNTLYWYLQNLGQGPELLIRYENEEAVDDSQLPKDRFSAERLKGVDSTLKIQPAELGDSAVYLCASSLLTGGMAFFGQGTRLTVV.